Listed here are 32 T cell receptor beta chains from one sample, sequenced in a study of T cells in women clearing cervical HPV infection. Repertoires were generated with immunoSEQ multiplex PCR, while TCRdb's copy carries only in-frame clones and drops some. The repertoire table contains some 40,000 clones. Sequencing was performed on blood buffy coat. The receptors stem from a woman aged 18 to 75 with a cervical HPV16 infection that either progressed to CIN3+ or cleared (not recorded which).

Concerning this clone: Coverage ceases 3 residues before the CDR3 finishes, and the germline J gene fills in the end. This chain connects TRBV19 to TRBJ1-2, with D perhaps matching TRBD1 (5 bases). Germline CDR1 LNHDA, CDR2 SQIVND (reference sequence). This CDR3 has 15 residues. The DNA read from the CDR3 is TGTGCCAGTAGTATTGGCAGTGGGGGGACCTACGAC. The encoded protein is CASSIGSGGTYD. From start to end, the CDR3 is CASSIGSGGTYDYTF.

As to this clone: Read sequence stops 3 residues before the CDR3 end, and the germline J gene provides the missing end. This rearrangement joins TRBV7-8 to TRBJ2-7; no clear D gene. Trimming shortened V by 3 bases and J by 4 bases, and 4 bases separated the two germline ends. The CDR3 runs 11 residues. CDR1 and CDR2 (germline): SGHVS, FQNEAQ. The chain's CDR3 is CASSLRYEQYF. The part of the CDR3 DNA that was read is TGTGCCAGCAGCTTGAGGTACGAG. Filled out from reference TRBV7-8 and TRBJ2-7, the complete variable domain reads GAGVSQSPRYKVAKRGQDVALRCDPISGHVSLFWYQQALGQGPEFLTYFQNEAQLDKSGLPSDRFFAERPEGSVSTLKIQRTQQEDSAVYLCASSLRYEQYFGPGTRLTVT.

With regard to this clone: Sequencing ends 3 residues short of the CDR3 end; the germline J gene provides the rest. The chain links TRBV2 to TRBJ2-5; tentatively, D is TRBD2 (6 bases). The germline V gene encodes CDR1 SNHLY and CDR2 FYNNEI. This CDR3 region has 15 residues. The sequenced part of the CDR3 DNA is TGTGCCAGCAGTGAAGGGGGGGTCCTATTAGGTACC. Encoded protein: CASSEGGVLLGT. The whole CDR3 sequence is CASSEGGVLLGTQYF.

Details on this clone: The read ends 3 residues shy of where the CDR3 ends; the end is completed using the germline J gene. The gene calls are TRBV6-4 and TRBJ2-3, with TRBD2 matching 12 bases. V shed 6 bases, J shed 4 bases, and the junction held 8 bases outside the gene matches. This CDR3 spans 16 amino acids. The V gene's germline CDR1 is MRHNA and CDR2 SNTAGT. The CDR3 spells CASRATSGSTPDTQYF. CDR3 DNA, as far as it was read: TGTGCCAGCAGAGCGACTAGCGGGAGTACCCCAGATACG.

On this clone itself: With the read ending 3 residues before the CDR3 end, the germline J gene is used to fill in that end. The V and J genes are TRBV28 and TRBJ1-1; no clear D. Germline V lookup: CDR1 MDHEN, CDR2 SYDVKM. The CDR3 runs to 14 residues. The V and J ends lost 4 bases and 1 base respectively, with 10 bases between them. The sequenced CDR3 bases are TGTGCCAGCAGTTCCGCTCGGGGGAACACTGAA. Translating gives CASSSARGNTE. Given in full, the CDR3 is CASSSARGNTEAFF.

CDR3 loop: CASSPRTENTGELFF. CDR3 bases read: TGTGCCAGCTCTCCTCGGACAGAAAACACCGGGGAG. The chain joins TRBV18 to TRBJ2-2; the D gene is possibly TRBD1 (6 bases). The observed sequence ends 3 residues before the CDR3 terminus, with the missing tail filled in from the germline J gene. The CDR3 is 15 residues long. Trimming pared 6 bases from V and 2 bases from J, leaving 13 bases between. From germline, CDR1 is KGHSH and CDR2 LQKENI.

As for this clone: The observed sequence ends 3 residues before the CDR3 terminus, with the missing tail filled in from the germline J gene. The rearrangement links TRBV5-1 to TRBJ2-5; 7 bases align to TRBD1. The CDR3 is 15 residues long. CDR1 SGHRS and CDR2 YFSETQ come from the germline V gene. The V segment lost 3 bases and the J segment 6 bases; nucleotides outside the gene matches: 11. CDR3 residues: CASSSPYTGAQTQYF. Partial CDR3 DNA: TGCGCCAGCAGCTCCCCATATACAGGGGCCCAGACC.

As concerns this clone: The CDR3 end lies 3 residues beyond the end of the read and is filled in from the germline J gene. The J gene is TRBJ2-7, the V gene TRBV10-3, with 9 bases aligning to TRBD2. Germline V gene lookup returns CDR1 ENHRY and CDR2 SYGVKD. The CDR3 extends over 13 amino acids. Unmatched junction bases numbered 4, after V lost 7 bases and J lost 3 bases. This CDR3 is CAIKETSGYEQYF. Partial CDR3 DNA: TGTGCCATCAAAGAGACTAGCGGCTACGAG.

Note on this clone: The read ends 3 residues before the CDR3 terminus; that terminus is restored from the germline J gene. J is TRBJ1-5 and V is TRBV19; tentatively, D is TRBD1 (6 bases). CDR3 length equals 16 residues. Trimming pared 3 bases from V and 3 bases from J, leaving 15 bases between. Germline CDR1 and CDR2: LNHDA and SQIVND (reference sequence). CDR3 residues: CASSISTGNINQPQHF. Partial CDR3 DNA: TGTGCCAGTAGTATTTCGACAGGCAACATCAATCAGCCC.

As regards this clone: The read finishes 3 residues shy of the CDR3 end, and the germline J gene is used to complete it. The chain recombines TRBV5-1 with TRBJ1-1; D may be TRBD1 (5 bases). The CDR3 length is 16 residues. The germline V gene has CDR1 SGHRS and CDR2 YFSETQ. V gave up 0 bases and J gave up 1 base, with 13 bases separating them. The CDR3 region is CASSLDTRQPNTEAFF. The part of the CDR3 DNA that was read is TGCGCCAGCAGCTTGGATACGAGACAGCCGAACACTGAA. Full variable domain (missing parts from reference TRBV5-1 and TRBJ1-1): KAGVTQTPRYLIKTRGQQVTLSCSPISGHRSVSWYQQTPGQGLQFLFEYFSETQRNKGNFPGRFSGRQFSNSRSEMNVSTLELGDSALYLCASSLDTRQPNTEAFFGQGTRLTVV.

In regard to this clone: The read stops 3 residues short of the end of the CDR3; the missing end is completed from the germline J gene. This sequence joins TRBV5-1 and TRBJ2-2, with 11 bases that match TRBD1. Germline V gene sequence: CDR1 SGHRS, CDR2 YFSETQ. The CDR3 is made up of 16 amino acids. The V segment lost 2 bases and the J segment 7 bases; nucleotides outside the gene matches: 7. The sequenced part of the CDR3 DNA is TGCGCCAGCAGCTTCGCCCCGGGACAGGGGGACGGGGAG. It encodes CASSFAPGQGDGE. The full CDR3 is CASSFAPGQGDGELFF.

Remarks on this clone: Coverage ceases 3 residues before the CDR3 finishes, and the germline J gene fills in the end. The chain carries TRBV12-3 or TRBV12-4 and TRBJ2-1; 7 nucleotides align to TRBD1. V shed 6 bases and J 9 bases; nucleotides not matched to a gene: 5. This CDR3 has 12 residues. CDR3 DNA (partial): TGTGCCAGCAGCGATCCAGGGGGTGAG. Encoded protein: CASSDPGGE. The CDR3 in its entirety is CASSDPGGEQFF.

CDR3 amino acids: CASSPGLVAFF. The sequenced part of the CDR3 DNA is TGTGCCAGCAGTCCAGGTCTTGTA. This chain joins TRBV7-9 and TRBJ1-1, with D unclear. The missing CDR3 end, 3 residues past where the read stops, is filled in from the germline J gene. CDR3 length: 11 residues. The germline CDR1 and CDR2 sequences are SEHNR and FQNEAQ (reference sequence).

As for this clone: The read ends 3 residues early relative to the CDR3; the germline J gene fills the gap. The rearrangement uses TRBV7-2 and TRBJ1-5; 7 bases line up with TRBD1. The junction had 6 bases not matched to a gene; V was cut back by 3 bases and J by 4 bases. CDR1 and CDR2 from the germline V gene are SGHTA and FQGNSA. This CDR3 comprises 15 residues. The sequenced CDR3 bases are TGTGCCAGCAGCTTTTTGTCACAGGGGAATCAGCCC. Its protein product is CASSFLSQGNQP. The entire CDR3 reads CASSFLSQGNQPQHF.

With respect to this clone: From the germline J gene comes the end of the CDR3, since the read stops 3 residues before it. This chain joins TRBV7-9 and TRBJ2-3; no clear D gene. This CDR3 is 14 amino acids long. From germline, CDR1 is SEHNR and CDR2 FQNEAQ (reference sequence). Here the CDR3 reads CASSLELSSETQYF. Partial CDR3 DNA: TGTGCCAGCAGCTTAGAGTTAAGCTCCGAGACG.

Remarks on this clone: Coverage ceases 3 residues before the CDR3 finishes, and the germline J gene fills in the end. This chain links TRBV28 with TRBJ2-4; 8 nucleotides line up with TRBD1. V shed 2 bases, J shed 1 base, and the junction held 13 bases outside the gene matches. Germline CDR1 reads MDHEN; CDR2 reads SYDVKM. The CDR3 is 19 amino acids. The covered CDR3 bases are TGTGCCAGCAGTTTACAGGGGGCCCCTAATTGGGGGGCCAAAAACATT. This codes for CASSLQGAPNWGAKNI. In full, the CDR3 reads CASSLQGAPNWGAKNIQYF.

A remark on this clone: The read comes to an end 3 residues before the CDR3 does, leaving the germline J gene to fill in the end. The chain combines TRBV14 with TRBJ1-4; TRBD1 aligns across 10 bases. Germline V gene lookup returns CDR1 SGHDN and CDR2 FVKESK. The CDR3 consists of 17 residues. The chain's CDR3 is CASSRGQGDYYNSPLFF. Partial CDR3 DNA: TGTGCCAGCAGCCGAGGACAGGGGGATTACTATAATTCACCA. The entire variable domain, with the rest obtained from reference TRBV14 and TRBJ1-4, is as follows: EAGVTQFPSHSVIEKGQTVTLRCDPISGHDNLYWYRRVMGKEIKFLLHFVKESKQDESGMPNNRFLAERTGGTYSTLKVQPAELEDSGVYFCASSRGQGDYYNSPLFFGSGTQLSVL.

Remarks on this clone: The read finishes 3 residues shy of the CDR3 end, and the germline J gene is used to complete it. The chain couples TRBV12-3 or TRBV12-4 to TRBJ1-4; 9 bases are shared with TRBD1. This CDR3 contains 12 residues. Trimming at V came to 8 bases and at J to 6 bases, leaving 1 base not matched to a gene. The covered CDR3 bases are TGTGCCAGCGGGGACAGGGATGAAAAA. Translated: CASGDRDEK. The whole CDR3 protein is CASGDRDEKLFF.

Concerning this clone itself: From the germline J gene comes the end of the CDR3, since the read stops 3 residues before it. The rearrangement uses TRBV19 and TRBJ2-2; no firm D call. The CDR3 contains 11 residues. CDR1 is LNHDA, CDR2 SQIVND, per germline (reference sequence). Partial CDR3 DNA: TGTGCCAGTACCACACGAGAAAAG. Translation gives CASTTREK. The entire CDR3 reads CASTTREKLFF.

CDR3 DNA (partial): TGCAGCGTTGCTAGCGGGGCCTTTTCCTACAATGAG. Its protein product is CSVASGAFSYNE. The whole CDR3 region reads CSVASGAFSYNEQFF. V is TRBV29-1 and J is TRBJ2-1, with TRBD2 matching 9 bases. The read falls 3 residues short of the CDR3 end, and the missing part is taken from the germline J gene. The V gene's germline CDR1 is SQVTM and CDR2 ANQGSEA. The ends lost 4 bases at V and 1 base at J; junction bases unmatched: 5. The CDR3 extends over 15 amino acids.

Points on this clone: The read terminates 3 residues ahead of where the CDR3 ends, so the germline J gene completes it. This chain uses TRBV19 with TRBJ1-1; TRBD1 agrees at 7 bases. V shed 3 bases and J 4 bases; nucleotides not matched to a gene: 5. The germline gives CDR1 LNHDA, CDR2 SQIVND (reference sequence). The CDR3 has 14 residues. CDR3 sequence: CASSIGDSGTEAFF. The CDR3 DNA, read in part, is TGTGCCAGTAGTATTGGGGACAGTGGCACTGAA.

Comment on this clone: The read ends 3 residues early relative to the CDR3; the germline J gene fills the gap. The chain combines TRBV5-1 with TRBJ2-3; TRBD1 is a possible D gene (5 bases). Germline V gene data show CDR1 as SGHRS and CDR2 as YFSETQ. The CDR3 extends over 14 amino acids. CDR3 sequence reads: CASSLLTAQETQYF. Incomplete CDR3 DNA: TGCGCCAGCAGCTTGTTGACAGCTCAAGAGACG.

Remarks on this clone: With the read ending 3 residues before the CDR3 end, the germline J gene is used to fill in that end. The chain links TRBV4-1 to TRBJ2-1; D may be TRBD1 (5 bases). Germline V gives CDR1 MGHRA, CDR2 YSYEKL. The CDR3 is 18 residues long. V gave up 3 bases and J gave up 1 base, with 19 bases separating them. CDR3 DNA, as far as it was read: TGCGCCAGCAGCCAGCTACTGGGGAAGGGGAATTCCTACAATGAG. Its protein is CASSQLLGKGNSYNE. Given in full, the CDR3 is CASSQLLGKGNSYNEQFF.

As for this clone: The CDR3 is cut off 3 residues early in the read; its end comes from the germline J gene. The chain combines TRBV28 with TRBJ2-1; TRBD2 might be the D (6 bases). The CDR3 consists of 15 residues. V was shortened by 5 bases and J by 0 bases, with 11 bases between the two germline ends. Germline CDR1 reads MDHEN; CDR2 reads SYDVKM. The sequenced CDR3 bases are TGTGCCAGCAGTCTCCTTAGCGGCTCCTACAATGAG. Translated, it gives CASSLLSGSYNE. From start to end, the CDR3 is CASSLLSGSYNEQFF.

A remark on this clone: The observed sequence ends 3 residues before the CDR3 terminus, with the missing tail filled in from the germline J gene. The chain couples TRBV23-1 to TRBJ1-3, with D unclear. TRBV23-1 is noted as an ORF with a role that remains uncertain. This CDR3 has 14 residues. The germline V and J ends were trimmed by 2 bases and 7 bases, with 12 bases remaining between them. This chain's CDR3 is CASSQRARGNTIYF. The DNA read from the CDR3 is TGCGCCAGCAGTCAAAGGGCCCGAGGGAACACC.

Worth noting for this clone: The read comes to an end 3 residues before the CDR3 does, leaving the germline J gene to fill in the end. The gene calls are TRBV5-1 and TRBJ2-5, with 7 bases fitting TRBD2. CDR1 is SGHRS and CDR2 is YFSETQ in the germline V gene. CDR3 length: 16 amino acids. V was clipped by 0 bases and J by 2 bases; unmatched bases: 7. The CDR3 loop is CASSLAASGPQETQYF. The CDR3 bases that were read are TGCGCCAGCAGCTTGGCGGCTAGCGGACCACAAGAGACC.

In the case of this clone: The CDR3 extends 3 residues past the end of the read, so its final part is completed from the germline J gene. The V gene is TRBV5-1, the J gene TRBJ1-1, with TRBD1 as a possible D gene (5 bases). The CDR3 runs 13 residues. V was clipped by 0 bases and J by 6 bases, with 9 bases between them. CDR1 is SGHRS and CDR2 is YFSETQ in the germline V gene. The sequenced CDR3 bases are TGCGCCAGCAGCTTGGAGGGGCCCCCTGAA. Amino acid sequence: CASSLEGPPE. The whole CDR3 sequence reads CASSLEGPPEAFF.

The part of the CDR3 DNA that was read is TGTGCCAGTAGCAAAGCGGGAGGGCCCTACAATGAG. It is translated as CASSKAGGPYNE. The entire CDR3 sequence reads CASSKAGGPYNEQFF. This rearrangement joins TRBV19 to TRBJ2-1, with 10 positions matching TRBD2. With the read ending 3 residues before the CDR3 end, the germline J gene is used to fill in that end. The CDR3 consists of 15 residues. V shed 6 bases and J 2 bases; nucleotides not matched to a gene: 4. Looked up from germline, CDR1 is LNHDA and CDR2 is SQIVND (reference sequence).

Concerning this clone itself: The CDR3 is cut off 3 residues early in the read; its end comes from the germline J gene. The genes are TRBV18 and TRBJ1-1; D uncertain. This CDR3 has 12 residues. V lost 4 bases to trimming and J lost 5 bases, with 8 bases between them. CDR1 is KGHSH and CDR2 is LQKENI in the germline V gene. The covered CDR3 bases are TGTGCCAGCTCACTTACGGGTACTGAA. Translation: CASSLTGTE. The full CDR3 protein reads CASSLTGTEAFF.

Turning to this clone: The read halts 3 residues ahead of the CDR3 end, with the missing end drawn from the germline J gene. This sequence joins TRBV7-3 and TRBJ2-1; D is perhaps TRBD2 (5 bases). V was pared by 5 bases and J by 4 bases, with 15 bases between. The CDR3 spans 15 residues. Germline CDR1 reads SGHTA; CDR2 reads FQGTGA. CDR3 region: CASSPSVGGYNEQFF. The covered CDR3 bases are TGTGCCAGCAGCCCCTCGGTAGGCGGGTACAATGAG.

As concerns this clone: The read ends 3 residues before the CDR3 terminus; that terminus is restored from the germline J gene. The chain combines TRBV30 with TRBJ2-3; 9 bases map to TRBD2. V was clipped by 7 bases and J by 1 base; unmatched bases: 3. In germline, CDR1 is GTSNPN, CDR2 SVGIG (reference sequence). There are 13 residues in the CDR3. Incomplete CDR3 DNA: TGTGCCTTAGCGGGAGCGGGCACAGATACG. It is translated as CALAGAGTDT. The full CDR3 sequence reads CALAGAGTDTQYF.

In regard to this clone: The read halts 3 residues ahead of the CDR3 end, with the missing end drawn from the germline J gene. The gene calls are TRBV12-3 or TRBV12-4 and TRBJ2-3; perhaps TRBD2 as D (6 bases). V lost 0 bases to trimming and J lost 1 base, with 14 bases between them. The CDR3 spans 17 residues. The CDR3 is CASSLALGGMGTDTQYF. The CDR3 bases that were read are TGTGCCAGCAGTTTAGCGCTGGGCGGGATGGGCACAGATACG.